One and the same sample provided the 20 T cell receptor beta chains below, sequenced in a study of T-cell reconstitution after alpha-beta-depleted transplantation in children. Unique molecular identifiers were used to barcode this TCRbeta library. TCRdb re-called the PCR reads with MiXCR, one entry per CDR3 protein. The table includes about 340,000 distinct CDR3 sequences, about a tenth detected once. Sequences were derived from PBMCs from the stem cell graft donor, sampled from the stem cell graft. These receptors all stem from a human donor who donated a stem cell graft to a child with acute lymphoblastic leukemia.

DNA of the CDR3: TGCAGCGTTGAAGATGGGGCTAGCGGGATCTACAATGAGCAGTTCTTC. It codes for CSVEDGASGIYNEQFF. V is TRBV29-1 and J is TRBJ2-1; 9 bases map to TRBD2. The CDR3 extends over 16 amino acids. V dropped 0 bases and J dropped 3; count of bases not matched to a gene: 6. Germline CDR1 is SQVTM and CDR2 is ANQGSEA.

This chain links TRBV20-1 with TRBJ1-2; no firm D call. The V gene lost 2 bases and the J gene lost 0 bases, with 7 bases spanning the gap. Germline CDR1 and CDR2: DFQATT and SNEGSKA (reference sequence). There are 13 residues in the CDR3. The CDR3, as DNA: TGCAGTGCTAGACAGCCTTCTAACTATGGCTACACCTTC. This encodes CSARQPSNYGYTF.

This chain links TRBV27 with TRBJ2-7; D is perhaps TRBD1 or TRBD2 (5 bases each). Germline V gene data show CDR1 as MNHEY and CDR2 as SMNVEV (reference sequence). V lost 0 bases and J lost 0, with 9 bases in between. CDR3 length: 15 amino acids. The CDR3 DNA sequence: TGTGCCAGCAGTTTATCGGGACCGAGCTCCTACGAGCAGTACTTC. It translates to CASSLSGPSSYEQYF.

The J gene is TRBJ2-1, the V gene TRBV12-3 or TRBV12-4; 9 nucleotides match TRBD2. The CDR3 extends over 15 amino acids. V gave up 1 base and J gave up 2 bases; unmatched junction bases: 0. The CDR3 DNA sequence: TGTGCCAGCAGTTTAGAGCGGGAGGCCTACAATGAGCAGTTCTTC. Translating it yields CASSLEREAYNEQFF.

This clonotype was seen a handful of times. The rearrangement links TRBV2 to TRBJ2-5; no definite D call. CDR3 length: 13 amino acids. Deletions cut 10 bases from V and 4 bases from J, with 16 bases between. In germline, CDR1 is SNHLY, CDR2 FYNNEI. The CDR3 is CATADSELETQYF. As DNA, the CDR3 is TGTGCCACTGCAGACTCGGAGCTAGAGACCCAGTACTTC.

This clonotype was observed at least ten times. V is TRBV20-1 and J is TRBJ1-5, with 11 bases aligning to TRBD1. Trimming removed 5 bases from V and 5 bases from J; junction bases left unmatched: 2. This CDR3 region has 13 residues. Per germline, CDR1 DFQATT and CDR2 SNEGSKA (reference sequence). The CDR3 DNA follows: TGCAGTGCTGGACAGGGGGCCGATCAGCCCCAGCATTTT. Translated, it gives CSAGQGADQPQHF.

The chain links TRBV5-5 to TRBJ2-7; D not resolved. The CDR3 covers 14 residues. V was shortened by 3 bases and J by 5 bases, with 15 bases between the two germline ends. Germline loops: CDR1 SGHKS, CDR2 YYEKEE (reference sequence). Here the CDR3 reads CASSSGPVPHEQYF. CDR3 nucleotide sequence: TGTGCCAGCAGCTCCGGGCCAGTACCTCACGAGCAGTACTTC.

The chain has TRBV6-2 or TRBV6-3 and TRBJ2-1, with 7 positions matching TRBD2. Germline V gene data show CDR1 as MNHEY and CDR2 as SVGEGT. The CDR3 loop spans 15 amino acids. Losses at the gene ends were 2 bases for V and 6 bases for J; bases not matched to a gene: 7. The CDR3 DNA reads TGTGCCAGCAGTTACGGGCGGGAGCGGATCAATGAGCAGTTCTTC. The encoded protein is CASSYGRERINEQFF.

This clonotype was seen many times. This chain uses TRBV6-5 with TRBJ2-3; D may be TRBD2 (6 bases). The CDR3 runs to 14 residues. The germline V gene has CDR1 MNHEY and CDR2 SVGAGI. V was pared by 2 bases and J by 4 bases, with 10 bases between. CDR3 amino acids: CASSYVGGADTQYF. The CDR3 DNA reads TGTGCCAGCAGTTACGTGGGAGGCGCAGATACGCAGTATTTT.

This clonotype was observed a few times. V usage is TRBV4-1 and J usage is TRBJ2-3, with 7 positions matching TRBD1. This CDR3 region has 15 residues. V lost 4 bases to trimming and J lost 4 bases; unmatched junction nucleotides: 8. Germline CDR1 reads MGHRA; CDR2 reads YSYEKL. CDR3 residues: CASSLDRARSDTQYF. CDR3 nucleotide sequence: TGCGCCAGCAGCCTAGACAGGGCTCGATCAGATACGCAGTATTTT.

This clonotype appeared a few times. The chain couples TRBV12-3 or TRBV12-4 to TRBJ2-3, with 12 bases aligning to TRBD2. V was clipped by 6 bases and J by 5 bases; unmatched bases: 9. The CDR3 is made up of 16 amino acids. The CDR3 nucleotides read TGTGCCAGCAGCTCAACGACTAGCGGGAGAGGAGATACGCAGTATTTT. Translated, it gives CASSSTTSGRGDTQYF.

This chain connects TRBV20-1 to TRBJ1-2; D remains unclear. The length of the CDR3 is 12 residues. Germline values: CDR1 DFQATT, CDR2 SNEGSKA (reference sequence). V lost 2 bases and J 6 bases, leaving 10 bases between the germline ends. The CDR3 loop is CSARRTVDGYTF. In nucleotides, the CDR3 is TGCAGTGCTAGAAGGACTGTTGATGGCTACACCTTC.

The CDR3 DNA follows: TGTGCCAGCACCTTACGCCAGGGCCCGATGAACACTGAAGCTTTCTTT. This gives the protein CASTLRQGPMNTEAFF. The V gene is TRBV6-2 or TRBV6-3, the J gene TRBJ1-1; a weak D match, TRBD1 (5 bases). V gave up 7 bases and J gave up 0 bases, with 18 bases separating them. Germline V CDR1 and CDR2: MNHEY, SVGEGT. The CDR3 length is 16 residues.

The chain couples TRBV7-6 to TRBJ1-2; 11 nucleotides align to TRBD1. The CDR3 has 15 amino acids. CDR1 and CDR2 from the germline V gene are SGHVS and FNYEAQ. V was pared by 1 base and J by 4 bases, with 2 bases of the junction left unmatched. The CDR3 nucleotides are TGTGCCAGCAGCTTAGAGGGACAGGGGGGCTATGGCTACACCTTC. Protein product: CASSLEGQGGYGYTF.

This clonotype was counted between two and nine times. This chain links TRBV2 with TRBJ2-1; D is unclear. Trimming cost V 6 bases and J 1 base, with 4 bases left between them. The germline V gene has CDR1 SNHLY and CDR2 FYNNEI. The CDR3 spans 12 residues. In nucleotides, the CDR3 is TGTGCCAGCAGGAGGTCCTACAATGAGCAGTTCTTC. Translated, it gives CASRRSYNEQFF. The variable domain in full, completed from reference TRBV2 and TRBJ2-1, reads EPEVTQTPSHQVTQMGQEVILRCVPISNHLYFYWYRQILGQKVEFLVSFYNNEISEKSEIFDDQFSVERPDGSNFTLKIRSTKLEDSAMYFCASRRSYNEQFFGPGTRLTVL.

This clonotype has more than one count but fewer than ten. The rearrangement uses TRBV20-1 and TRBJ2-7; the D gene is possibly TRBD1 (6 bases). Trimming took 6 bases from V and 0 from J, leaving 15 bases between them. In germline, CDR1 is DFQATT, CDR2 SNEGSKA (reference sequence). The CDR3 extends over 14 amino acids. CDR3 residues: CSAEATGHSYEQYF. The DNA of the CDR3 is TGCAGTGCAGAAGCGACGGGACACTCCTACGAGCAGTACTTC.

J is TRBJ2-7 and V is TRBV29-1, with a weak D call TRBD1 (6 bases). V was trimmed by 8 bases and J by 2 bases, leaving 16 bases between them. In germline, CDR1 is SQVTM, CDR2 ANQGSEA. The CDR3 consists of 13 residues. CDR3 DNA: TGCAGCTTCCGGGACACTTCGACCTACGAGCAGTACTTC. Its protein is CSFRDTSTYEQYF.

This clonotype came up a few times. This rearrangement joins TRBV5-1 to TRBJ2-5; D unclear. Germline CDR1 reads SGHRS; CDR2 reads YFSETQ. This CDR3 is built from 13 residues. V was cut by 4 bases and J by 2 bases, with 9 bases left in between. The DNA of the CDR3 is TGCGCCAGCAGCCCGACTGCTCAAGAGACCCAGTACTTC. Its protein product is CASSPTAQETQYF.

This clonotype was detected a few times. The rearrangement uses TRBV6-1 and TRBJ2-1, with D unresolved. The CDR3 consists of 13 residues. Germline V lookup: CDR1 MNHNS, CDR2 SASEGT. V gave up 5 bases and J gave up 7 bases, with 12 bases separating them. The CDR3 region is CASSSTWGNEQFF. Here the CDR3 DNA reads TGTGCCAGCAGTAGCACCTGGGGAAATGAGCAGTTCTTC.

This clonotype showed up many times. The V gene is TRBV5-1, the J gene TRBJ1-1, with TRBD1 matching 7 bases. From germline, CDR1 is SGHRS and CDR2 YFSETQ. The CDR3 spans 16 residues. The trim removed 4 bases at V and 2 bases at J, leaving 11 bases unmatched. The CDR3 DNA is TGCGCCAGCAGCCCAAGGACAGGAGTATTTAACACTGAAGCTTTCTTT. It is translated as CASSPRTGVFNTEAFF. Complete variable domain (other parts from reference TRBV5-1 and TRBJ1-1): KAGVTQTPRYLIKTRGQQVTLSCSPISGHRSVSWYQQTPGQGLQFLFEYFSETQRNKGNFPGRFSGRQFSNSRSEMNVSTLELGDSALYLCASSPRTGVFNTEAFFGQGTRLTVV.